A single sample gave rise to the 25 T cell receptor beta chains below, sequenced in a study of regulatory T cells in long-lasting Graves disease. Construction of the TCR beta libraries employed iRepertoire HTBI primers in conjunction with Arm-PCR of CDR3 regions. Via MiXCR, TCRdb re-called the multiplex PCR reads, giving one row per CDR3 protein. Of 600,000 to 650,000 distinct CDR3 sequences in the sample, approximately 15% were seen once. The sample's time point: newly diagnosed GD, antithyroid drugs for less than 3 months. PBMCs provided the RNA from which the TCR library was made. The same sample was also used in a study of T cells in Graves' hyperthyroidism and ophthalmopathy.

The sequencing here drew on peripheral blood mononuclear cells (PBMCs), taken at new diagnosis, from a patient treated with antithyroid drugs. The receptors derive from a woman under 40 with Graves disease.

This clonotype was detected only a few times. V is TRBV19 and J is TRBJ2-5; tentative D call: TRBD1 (6 bases). V dropped 3 bases and J dropped 5 bases, with 10 bases sitting between them. This CDR3 comprises 13 residues. CDR1 LNHDA and CDR2 SQIVND come from the germline V gene (reference sequence). DNA for the CDR3: TGTGCCAGTAGTATGGGACATTGGGAGACCCAGTACTTC. This codes for CASSMGHWETQYF.

Notes on this clonotype: A much larger clone sits a single nucleotide away, making a read error possible. This chain uses TRBV9 with TRBJ2-2, with D perhaps being TRBD1 or TRBD2 (5 bases each). Germline assignment: CDR1 SGDLS and CDR2 YYNGEE. This CDR3 has 13 residues. The chain's CDR3 is CASSAHDTGALFF. CDR3 coding DNA: TGTGCCAGCAGCGCTCATGACACCGGGGCGCTGTTTTTT. The full variable domain, in which reference TRBV9 and TRBJ2-2 provide the parts outside the CDR3, is DSGVTQTPKHLITATGQRVTLRCSPRSGDLSVYWYQQSLDQGLQFLIQYYNGEERAKGNILERFSAQQFPDLHSELNLSSLELGDSALYFCASSAHDTGALFFGEGSRLTVL.

This clonotype appeared many times. The rearrangement uses TRBV28 and TRBJ1-5; D unresolved. The CDR3 covers 15 residues. The ends were cut back, 3 bases at V and 0 bases at J, with 9 bases in the middle. CDR1 and CDR2 (germline): MDHEN, SYDVKM. The CDR3 region is CASSFWVYSNQPQHF. As DNA, the CDR3 is TGTGCCAGCAGTTTTTGGGTATATAGCAATCAGCCCCAGCATTTT.

V gene TRBV5-1 combines with J gene TRBJ2-7; 8 bases agree with TRBD1. J lost 3 bases, V lost 4 bases, and 9 bases had no gene match. This CDR3 has 15 amino acids. The germline V gene has CDR1 SGHRS and CDR2 YFSETQ. In nucleotides, the CDR3 is TGCGCCAGCAGCATTTCGGGACAGGTTTACTACGAGCAGTACTTC. Translated: CASSISGQVYYEQYF.

This clonotype has ten or more counts. The chain employs TRBV20-1 and TRBJ2-1; D not certain. From germline, CDR1 is DFQATT and CDR2 SNEGSKA (reference sequence). V shed 1 base and J shed 2 bases, with 18 bases lying between them. The CDR3 runs 17 residues. The CDR3 DNA follows: TGCAGTGCTAGAGCCGCCGAATTAGGGTACACCTACAATGAGCAGTTCTTC. Amino acids: CSARAAELGYTYNEQFF.

V and J are TRBV18 and TRBJ1-1, with a weak D call TRBD1 (5 bases). The CDR3 is 15 amino acids. V was trimmed by 5 bases and J by 1 base, leaving 14 bases between them. In germline, CDR1 is KGHSH, CDR2 LQKENI. In nucleotides, the CDR3 is TGTGCCAGCTCAGTTGTTGACAGTCCGAACACTGAAGCTTTCTTT. Amino acids: CASSVVDSPNTEAFF.

This clonotype was recorded a few times. The rearrangement links TRBV20-1 to TRBJ2-1; 7 bases align to TRBD2. After removal of 6 bases from V and 3 bases from J, the junction contained 8 bases not matched to a gene. The CDR3 is 14 residues long. Per germline, CDR1 DFQATT and CDR2 SNEGSKA (reference sequence). The CDR3 sequence is CSAPPSGRYNEQFF. In DNA form, the CDR3 reads TGCAGTGCCCCACCTAGCGGCCGCTACAATGAGCAGTTCTTC.

This clonotype was counted many times. The V and J genes are TRBV11-2 and TRBJ2-3; 7 bases are shared with TRBD2. V trimming: 5 bases; J trimming: 4 bases; junction bases outside the gene matches: 9. This CDR3 region has 15 residues. CDR1 is SGHAT and CDR2 is FQNNGV in the germline V gene. CDR3 sequence reads: CASSRKGGPADTQYF. As DNA, the CDR3 is TGTGCCAGCAGCCGGAAGGGAGGGCCCGCAGATACGCAGTATTTT.

This clonotype came up many times. The rearrangement uses TRBV6-5 and TRBJ1-1; maybe TRBD1 (5 bases). CDR1 and CDR2 (germline): MNHEY, SVGAGI. The CDR3 runs 14 residues. The germline V and J ends were trimmed by 4 bases and 1 base, with 10 bases remaining between them. This CDR3 reads CASSSDRKNTEAFF. The CDR3 DNA follows: TGTGCCAGCAGTTCCGACAGAAAGAACACTGAAGCTTTCTTT.

This clonotype has just a few counts. The rearrangement links TRBV5-5 to TRBJ1-4; D is unresolved. Trimming took off 2 bases at V and 4 bases at J, with 15 bases between the two ends. Germline-derived CDR1 and CDR2 are SGHKS and YYEKEE (reference sequence). This CDR3 is built from 16 residues. DNA for the CDR3: TGTGCCAGCAGCTTTACCGGGAGGGTCATTAATGAAAAACTGTTTTTT. Translated: CASSFTGRVINEKLFF.

This clonotype was observed a few times. The chain carries TRBV5-1 and TRBJ1-1; D gene uncertain. Trimming removed 2 bases at V and 5 bases at J, with 16 bases between. Germline assignment: CDR1 SGHRS and CDR2 YFSETQ. The CDR3 length is 15 residues. The chain's CDR3 is CASSFTSGRGTEAFF. CDR3 in DNA: TGCGCCAGCAGCTTCACGAGCGGGCGGGGTACTGAAGCTTTCTTT.

The chain is built from TRBV27 and TRBJ2-3, with a possible D match to TRBD2 (5 bases). With 8 bases removed from V and 6 bases from J, the gap between germline ends came to 9 bases. The CDR3 runs to 11 residues. Germline V gives CDR1 MNHEY, CDR2 SMNVEV (reference sequence). In nucleotides, the CDR3 is TGTGCCAGCTGGGAGTCTGATACGCAGTATTTT. This codes for CASWESDTQYF.

This clonotype was counted ten times or more. J is TRBJ1-6 and V is TRBV7-2; the match to TRBD1 covers 7 bases. V lost 3 bases, J lost 0 bases, and 5 bases stayed unmatched. CDR1 is SGHTA, CDR2 FQGNSA, per germline. CDR3 length: 17 amino acids. The DNA for the CDR3 is TGTGCCAGCAGCTTTCGGGGACAGAGCTCCTATAATTCACCCCTCCACTTT. It codes for CASSFRGQSSYNSPLHF.

The J gene is TRBJ2-2, the V gene TRBV5-1; 10 positions agree with TRBD2. The CDR3 totals 14 residues. The V segment lost 7 bases and the J segment 6 bases; nucleotides outside the gene matches: 6. Germline CDR1 is SGHRS and CDR2 is YFSETQ. The CDR3 loop reads CASSQTSGPGELFF. CDR3 nucleotide sequence: TGCGCCAGCTCCCAGACTAGCGGGCCCGGGGAGCTGTTTTTT. The full variable domain, with the rest looked up from reference TRBV5-1 and TRBJ2-2, is KAGVTQTPRYLIKTRGQQVTLSCSPISGHRSVSWYQQTPGQGLQFLFEYFSETQRNKGNFPGRFSGRQFSNSRSEMNVSTLELGDSALYLCASSQTSGPGELFFGEGSRLTVL.

This clonotype was counted once. Only one base separates this from a far larger clonotype, so it likely reflects a read error. This chain links TRBV2 with TRBJ2-3, with TRBD1 as a possible D gene (5 bases). The DNA end favors TRBJ1-1, so the J call may be wrong. The CDR3 consists of 15 residues. CDR1 SNHLY and CDR2 FYNNEI come from the germline V gene. The CDR3 DNA is TGTGCCAGCAAGGTTGCGGGGCGCATGAACACTGCAGCTTTCTTT. Its protein is CASKVAGRMNTAAFF.

This clonotype was counted only a few times. J is TRBJ2-2 and V is TRBV5-1, with TRBD1 identical over 8 bases. Germline values: CDR1 SGHRS, CDR2 YFSETQ. This CDR3 spans 15 amino acids. With 4 bases clipped from V and 8 bases from J, the junction kept 10 bases outside the gene matches. The CDR3 region is CASSPTTGVRGELFF. The CDR3 DNA reads as TGCGCCAGCAGCCCGACGACAGGGGTGAGGGGGGAGCTGTTTTTT.

This clonotype was seen more than once but under ten times. The chain combines TRBV7-3 with TRBJ2-1; no clear D. Trimming removed 1 base from V and 0 bases from J, with 16 bases in between. CDR1 and CDR2 from the germline V gene are SGHTA and FQGTGA. This CDR3 is 18 amino acids long. CDR3 coding DNA: TGTGCCAGCAGCTTAAGACCTGCCGGATTAAGCTCCTACAATGAGCAGTTCTTC. It translates to CASSLRPAGLSSYNEQFF.

Concerning this clonotype itself: This sequence may be a read error, since a much larger clone differs from it by one base. CDR3 coding DNA: TGTGCCTGGAGGTCTTTGGGGGCAGGTCGCAATGAGCAGTTCTTC. The encoded protein is CAWRSLGAGRNEQFF. The chain combines TRBV30 with TRBJ2-1; D possibly corresponds to TRBD1 (6 bases). Germline CDR1 reads GTSNPN; CDR2 reads SVGIG (reference sequence). The V and J ends lost 3 bases and 6 bases respectively, with 18 bases between them. This CDR3 comprises 15 residues.

There are many counts of this clonotype. The chain combines TRBV10-3 with TRBJ1-1, with TRBD1 matching over 8 bases. J gave up 4 bases and V 7 bases, and 5 bases lay outside the gene matches. The CDR3 totals 13 residues. Germline V gene data show CDR1 as ENHRY and CDR2 as SYGVKD. The CDR3 DNA reads TGTGCCATCACAGGACAGGGAAGCACTGAAGCTTTCTTT. It codes for CAITGQGSTEAFF.

This clonotype was counted at least ten times. V is TRBV20-1 and J is TRBJ1-2; no clear D. Germline V gene sequence: CDR1 DFQATT, CDR2 SNEGSKA (reference sequence). With 3 bases removed from V and 4 bases from J, the gap between germline ends came to 6 bases. The CDR3 sequence is 11 residues long. CDR3 nucleotide sequence: TGCAGTGCTAGTCAAGGCTATGGCTACACCTTC. Translating it yields CSASQGYGYTF.

This clonotype was counted between two and nine times. V is TRBV7-9 and J is TRBJ2-1; D ambiguous. V shed 2 bases and J shed 5 bases, with 19 bases lying between them. From germline, CDR1 is SEHNR and CDR2 FQNEAQ (reference sequence). The CDR3 is made up of 17 amino acids. CDR3 sequence: CASSLSDGGWSDNEQFF. CDR3 DNA sequence: TGTGCCAGCAGCTTAAGTGATGGCGGATGGTCTGACAATGAGCAGTTCTTC.

About this clonotype itself: This sequence may be a read error, since a much larger clone differs from it by one base. The rearrangement joins TRBV28 to TRBJ1-5, with D possibly being TRBD1 (6 bases). Germline V gene sequence: CDR1 MDHEN, CDR2 SYDVKM. The CDR3 runs to 18 residues. CDR3 bases: TGTGCCAGCATACCGGCGTGGGGGGCCGAGAGGGGCAATCGGCCCCAGCATTTT. Translating it yields CASIPAWGAERGNRPQHF.

This rearrangement joins TRBV27 to TRBJ2-4; 12 positions agree with TRBD1. The CDR3 consists of 14 residues. From germline, CDR1 is MNHEY and CDR2 SMNVEV (reference sequence). The trim removed 7 bases at V and 5 bases at J, leaving 3 bases unmatched. As DNA, the CDR3 is TGTGCCAGCAAAAGGGACAGGGGGCAAAACATTCAGTACTTC. Protein product: CASKRDRGQNIQYF.

There are a few counts of this clonotype. A read error may be the cause here, since a much bigger clone is one base away. This chain joins TRBV28 and TRBJ1-2, with D hard to call. CDR1 and CDR2 (germline): MDHEN, SYDVKM. The CDR3 spans 12 residues. With 7 bases removed from V and 2 bases from J, the gap between germline ends came to 8 bases. CDR3 in DNA: TGTGCCAGCACCCGAGCCAACTATGGCTACACCTTC. As protein: CASTRANYGYTF.

Ten or more counts support this clonotype. The chain employs TRBV5-1 and TRBJ2-1, with 12 positions matching TRBD2. V lost 4 bases and J lost 8; bases outside the gene matches: 7. CDR1 and CDR2 from the germline V gene are SGHRS and YFSETQ. CDR3 size: 15 residues. The CDR3 loop is CASSRPTSGRDEQFF. The CDR3, as DNA: TGCGCCAGCAGCCGTCCGACTAGCGGGAGAGATGAGCAGTTCTTC.